Below, 15 T cell receptor beta chains from the same sample are listed, as sequenced in a study of cytomegalovirus exposure and HLA in healthy donors (dated by TCRdb to the late 2010s). Library method: the immunoSEQ multiplex PCR assay. TCRdb carries this immuneACCESS record with in-frame sequences only. Its versions omit some clonotypes, under half of them owing to an unresolved V gene in the studies checked, with the rest unexplained. Here the sample has 190,000 or so clones; 75% to 85% occur a single time. The top ten constitute around 15% of the sample. Input material: PBMCs. All receptors come from a woman aged 25 to 39 in good health and CMV-seropositive.

This clone was recorded a few times. This chain links TRBV19 with TRBJ2-1, with TRBD2 matching over 7 bases. Germline-derived CDR1 and CDR2 are LNHDA and SQIVND (reference sequence). V dropped 5 bases and J dropped 4; count of bases not matched to a gene: 5. The CDR3 is 14 amino acids. The CDR3 sequence: CASSPSGDYNEQFF. The CDR3 bases are TGTGCCAGTAGTCCCAGCGGGGATTACAATGAGCAGTTCTTC.

The chain carries TRBV28 and TRBJ2-7, with 13 nucleotides matching TRBD2. The CDR3 is 15 amino acids. The germline V gene encodes CDR1 MDHEN and CDR2 SYDVKM. The V and J ends lost 6 bases and 1 base, in that order; junction bases with no gene match: 3. The CDR3 nucleotides read TGTGCCAGCAGCGAGGGACTAGCGGGGTCCTACGAGCAGTACTTC. Its translation: CASSEGLAGSYEQYF. Full variable domain (rest looked up from reference TRBV28 and TRBJ2-7): DVKVTQSSRYLVKRTGEKVFLECVQDMDHENMFWYRQDPGLGLRLIYFSYDVKMKEKGDIPEGYSVSREKKERFSLILESASTNQTSMYLCASSEGLAGSYEQYFGPGTRLTVT.

The genes are TRBV6-5 and TRBJ1-1, with D unclear. V dropped 0 bases and J dropped 4 bases, with 12 bases sitting between them. The CDR3 spans 15 residues. Germline CDR1 is MNHEY and CDR2 is SVGAGI. The CDR3 protein is CASSYSSQVSTEAFF. The DNA of the CDR3 is TGTGCCAGCAGTTACTCGAGCCAGGTTAGCACTGAAGCTTTCTTT.

This chain connects TRBV7-2 to TRBJ2-1, with 10 bases matching TRBD2. V was pared by 1 base and J by 6 bases, with 3 bases of the junction left unmatched. CDR1 and CDR2 from the germline V gene are SGHTA and FQGNSA. The CDR3 spans 15 residues. The CDR3 reads CASSLGGLAANEQFF. The CDR3 DNA sequence: TGTGCCAGCAGCTTAGGTGGACTAGCGGCCAATGAGCAGTTCTTC.

The chain employs TRBV7-6 and TRBJ2-7; 9 bases fit TRBD2. The CDR3 has 15 amino acids. With V trimmed by 0 bases and J by 2 bases, 2 bases remained unmatched. The germline V gene has CDR1 SGHVS and CDR2 FNYEAQ. The DNA of the CDR3 is TGTGCCAGCAGCTTAGCTAGCGGGAGCCCCTACGAGCAGTACTTC. Its protein product is CASSLASGSPYEQYF. The full variable domain, rest sourced from reference TRBV7-6 and TRBJ2-7, is GAGVSQSPRYKVTKRGQDVALRCDPISGHVSLYWYRQALGQGPEFLTYFNYEAQQDKSGLPNDRFSAERPEGSISTLTIQRTEQRDSAMYRCASSLASGSPYEQYFGPGTRLTVT.

Worth noting for this clone: Distinct nucleotide sequences in the sample also encode this CDR3. The chain employs TRBV4-1 and TRBJ1-5; 9 bases are shared with TRBD1. Germline CDR1 MGHRA, CDR2 YSYEKL. Trimming at V came to 3 bases and at J to 6 bases, leaving 3 bases not matched to a gene. The CDR3 consists of 14 residues. CDR3 in amino acids: CASSHGTGTQPQHF. The CDR3 region has the DNA TGCGCCAGCAGCCATGGGACAGGGACTCAGCCCCAGCATTTT.

This clone occurred a few times. Within the sample, other DNA sequences also encode this same CDR3. This sequence joins TRBV6-5 and TRBJ2-7; 9 bases are a match to TRBD1. Germline-derived CDR1 and CDR2 are MNHEY and SVGAGI. CDR3 size: 13 residues. V was clipped by 6 bases and J by 4 bases; unmatched bases: 4. CDR3 coding DNA: TGTGCCAGCAGGAAGACAGGGGGATACGAGCAGTACTTC. Translation: CASRKTGGYEQYF.

The genes are TRBV5-1 and TRBJ2-1, with 9 bases fitting TRBD2. The V and J ends lost 0 bases and 8 bases, in that order; junction bases with no gene match: 6. The CDR3 is 15 residues long. CDR1 and CDR2 from the germline V gene are SGHRS and YFSETQ. CDR3 region: CASSLVAGGAYEQFF. CDR3 DNA: TGCGCCAGCAGCTTGGTGGCGGGAGGGGCTTATGAGCAGTTCTTC.

The V call is TRBV4-1, the J call TRBJ2-1, with 9 bases lining up with TRBD2. This CDR3 comprises 16 residues. Germline V CDR1 and CDR2: MGHRA, YSYEKL. V shed 4 bases, J shed 1 base, and the junction held 5 bases outside the gene matches. CDR3 sequence: CASSPGLATSYNEQFF. CDR3 in DNA: TGCGCCAGCAGCCCAGGACTAGCGACTTCCTACAATGAGCAGTTCTTC.

The chain has TRBV28 and TRBJ2-4; maybe TRBD2 (6 bases). Looked up from germline, CDR1 is MDHEN and CDR2 is SYDVKM. Trimming left V 5 bases short and J 7 bases short, with 15 bases between. The CDR3 loop spans 14 amino acids. This CDR3 is CASSPPASGNIQYF. For the CDR3, the DNA is TGTGCCAGCAGTCCTCCGGCCAGCGGGAACATTCAGTACTTC. The whole variable domain, remainder taken from reference TRBV28 and TRBJ2-4, is DVKVTQSSRYLVKRTGEKVFLECVQDMDHENMFWYRQDPGLGLRLIYFSYDVKMKEKGDIPEGYSVSREKKERFSLILESASTNQTSMYLCASSPPASGNIQYFGAGTRLSVL.

The rearrangement links TRBV10-3 to TRBJ2-7; tentatively, D is TRBD1 (6 bases). The germline V gene encodes CDR1 ENHRY and CDR2 SYGVKD. Trimming removed 3 bases from V and 4 bases from J, with 10 bases in between. CDR3 length: 13 residues. The CDR3 nucleotides are TGTGCCATCAGTGAAAACAGGGAGTACGAGCAGTACTTC. Translating it yields CAISENREYEQYF.

This chain connects TRBV4-1 to TRBJ2-6, with D possibly TRBD1 on 6 matching bases. This CDR3 contains 18 residues. Germline lookup yields CDR1 MGHRA and CDR2 YSYEKL. Trimming shortened V by 5 bases and J by 1 base, and 18 bases separated the two germline ends. CDR3 in DNA: TGCGCCAGCAGCTATCAAGCGGTAACAGGGTCTGGGGCCAACGTCCTGACTTTC. Translating gives CASSYQAVTGSGANVLTF.

This chain uses TRBV4-2 with TRBJ1-4, with D possibly matching TRBD1 (5 bases). The germline V gene has CDR1 LGHNA and CDR2 YNFKEQ. The CDR3 has 18 amino acids. Deletions cut 2 bases from V and 3 bases from J, with 19 bases between. In DNA, the CDR3 is TGTGCCAGCAGCCAACTAAAGGCCGGGGGGGAACCTAATGAAAAACTGTTTTTT. This translates into CASSQLKAGGEPNEKLFF.

This chain uses TRBV7-8 with TRBJ2-1; D remains ambiguous. Germline CDR1 reads SGHVS; CDR2 reads FQNEAQ. The ends were cut back, 0 bases at V and 13 bases at J, with 13 bases in the middle. The CDR3 spans 13 residues. The CDR3 reads CASSLALEQSQFF. CDR3 bases: TGTGCCAGCAGCTTAGCGCTAGAACAATCTCAGTTCTTC.

The CDR3 coding sequence is TGTGCCAGCAGCTGGACAGGTGGGGAGCGTGAAGCTTTCTTT. Translation: CASSWTGGEREAFF. J is TRBJ1-1 and V is TRBV5-6, with 7 positions matching TRBD1. This CDR3 is 14 amino acids long. The germline V gene encodes CDR1 SGHDT and CDR2 YYEEEE. Unmatched junction bases numbered 9, after V lost 3 bases and J lost 7 bases.